The clone carrying this TCR beta chain was seen repeatedly, ten times or more. Its antigen is not identified. Amplified regions were TCR beta CDR3 sequences from RNA transcripts. A set of HTBI primers served as the primers for a first-round RT-PCR of the TCR CDR3. TCRdb re-called the multiplex PCR reads with MiXCR, one entry per CDR3 protein. The repertoire includes about 840,000 distinct CDR3 sequences, over 35% of them detected once, and more than 7% sits in the top ten. The sample belongs to a study of T cells in Graves' hyperthyroidism and ophthalmopathy. Across the study: Blood from the periphery was taken at initial diagnosis, before any treatment. Regarding the study as a whole: The authors' 13 V-J model separated ophthalmopathy from stable hyperthyroidism. Most thyroid clonotypes expanded above 0.001 were also detected in blood.

Germline CDR1 reads SQVTM; CDR2 reads ANQGSEA. The CDR3 covers 14 residues. V shed 6 bases and J 4 bases; nucleotides not matched to a gene: 6. This receptor was identified in a man aged 18 to 29 with Graves' hyperthyroidism. J is TRBJ2-5 and V is TRBV29-1; 12 positions match TRBD2. The sample consisted of blood. The CDR3 is CSVGEGLAGETQYF. The DNA for the CDR3 is TGCAGCGTCGGGGAGGGACTAGCGGGAGAGACCCAGTACTTC.